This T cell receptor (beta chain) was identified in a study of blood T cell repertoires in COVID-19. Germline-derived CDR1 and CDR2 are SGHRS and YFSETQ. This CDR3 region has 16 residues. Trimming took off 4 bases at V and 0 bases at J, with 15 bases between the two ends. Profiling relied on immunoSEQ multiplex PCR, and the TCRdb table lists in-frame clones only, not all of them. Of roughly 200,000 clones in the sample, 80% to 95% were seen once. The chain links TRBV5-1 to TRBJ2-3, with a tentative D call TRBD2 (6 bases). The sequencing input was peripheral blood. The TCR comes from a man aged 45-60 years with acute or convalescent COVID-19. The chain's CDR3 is CASSLGNGLSTDTQYF. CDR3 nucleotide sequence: TGCGCCAGCAGCCTGGGCAATGGACTAAGCACAGATACGCAGTATTTT.